The count of the clone carrying this TCR beta chain is one. Its antigen remains unknown. The data are from a study of cytomegalovirus exposure and HLA in healthy donors. At the level of the study: From donors who were HLA-typed, an early data release held about 89 million unique TCRs. Study-wide findings and caveats: Immune exposure information comprised only CMV serostatus.

It was with 60 Vbeta and 13 Jbeta primers that the PCR ran. TCRdb's table, derived via immunoSEQ multiplex PCR, lists solely in-frame clones and lacks some. The sample carries roughly 120,000 clones, about four fifths recorded once. Germline CDR1 SGHNT, CDR2 YYREEE (reference sequence). Trimming took off 1 base at V and 9 bases at J, with 11 bases between the two ends. The CDR3 totals 13 residues. Sequenced input: PBMCs. The V and J genes are TRBV5-4 and TRBJ2-1, with D maybe TRBD1 (6 bases). The sequence derives from a young man in good health and CMV-seropositive. CDR3 DNA: TGTGCCAGCAGCTTGAAAGGGGGTAGTGAGCAGTTCTTC. Protein sequence: CASSLKGGSEQFF.